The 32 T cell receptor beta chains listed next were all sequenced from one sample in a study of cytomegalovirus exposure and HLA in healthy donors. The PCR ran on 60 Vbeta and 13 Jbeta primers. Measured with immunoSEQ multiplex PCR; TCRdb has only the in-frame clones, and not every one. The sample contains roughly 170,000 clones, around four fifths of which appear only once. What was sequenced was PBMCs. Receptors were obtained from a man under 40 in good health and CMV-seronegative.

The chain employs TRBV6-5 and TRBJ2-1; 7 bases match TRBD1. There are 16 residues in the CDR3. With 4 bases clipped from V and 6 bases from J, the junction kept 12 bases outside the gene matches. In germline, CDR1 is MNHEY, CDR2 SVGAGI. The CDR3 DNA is TGTGCCAGCAGTTTTTCCCACCAGACAGGGATCAATGAGCAGTTCTTC. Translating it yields CASSFSHQTGINEQFF.

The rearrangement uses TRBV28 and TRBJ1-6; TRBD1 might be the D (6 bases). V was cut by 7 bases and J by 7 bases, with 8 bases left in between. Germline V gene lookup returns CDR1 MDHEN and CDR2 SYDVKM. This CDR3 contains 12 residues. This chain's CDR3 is CASNGQNSPLHF. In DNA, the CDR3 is TGTGCCAGCAACGGACAGAATTCACCCCTCCACTTT. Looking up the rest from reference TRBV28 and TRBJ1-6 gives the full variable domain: DVKVTQSSRYLVKRTGEKVFLECVQDMDHENMFWYRQDPGLGLRLIYFSYDVKMKEKGDIPEGYSVSREKKERFSLILESASTNQTSMYLCASNGQNSPLHFGNGTRLTVT.

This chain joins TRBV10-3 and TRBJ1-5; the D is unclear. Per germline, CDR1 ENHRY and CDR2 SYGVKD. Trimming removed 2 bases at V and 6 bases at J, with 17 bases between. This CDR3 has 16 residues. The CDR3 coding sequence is TGTGCCATCAGTGAGGTGTTGGACGGGAGCGGTCAGCCCCAGCATTTT. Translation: CAISEVLDGSGQPQHF.

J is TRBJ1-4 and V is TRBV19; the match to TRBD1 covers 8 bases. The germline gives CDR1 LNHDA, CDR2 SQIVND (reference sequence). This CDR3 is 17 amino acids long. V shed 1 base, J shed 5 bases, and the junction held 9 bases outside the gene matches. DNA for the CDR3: TGTGCCAGTAGTATAGCGGGGGCCAGGGGGCGGAATGAAAAACTGTTTTTT. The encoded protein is CASSIAGARGRNEKLFF.

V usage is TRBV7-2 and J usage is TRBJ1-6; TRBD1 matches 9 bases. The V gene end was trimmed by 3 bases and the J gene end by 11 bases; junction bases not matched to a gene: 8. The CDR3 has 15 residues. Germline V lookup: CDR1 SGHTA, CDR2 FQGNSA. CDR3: CASSFPTGGGAPLHF. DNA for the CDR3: TGTGCCAGCAGCTTCCCGACAGGGGGTGGGGCACCCCTCCACTTT.

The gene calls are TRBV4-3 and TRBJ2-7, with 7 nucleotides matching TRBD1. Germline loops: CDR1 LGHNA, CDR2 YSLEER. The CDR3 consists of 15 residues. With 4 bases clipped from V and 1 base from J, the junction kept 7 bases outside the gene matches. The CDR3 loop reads CASSLGDSRSYEQYF. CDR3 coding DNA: TGCGCCAGCAGCCTTGGGGACAGTCGGTCCTACGAGCAGTACTTC.

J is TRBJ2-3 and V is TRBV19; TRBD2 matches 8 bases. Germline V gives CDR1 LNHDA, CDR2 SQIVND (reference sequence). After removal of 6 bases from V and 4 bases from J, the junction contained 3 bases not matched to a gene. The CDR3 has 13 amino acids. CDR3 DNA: TGTGCCAGTAGACTAGCGGCTGCAGATACGCAGTATTTT. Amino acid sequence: CASRLAAADTQYF.

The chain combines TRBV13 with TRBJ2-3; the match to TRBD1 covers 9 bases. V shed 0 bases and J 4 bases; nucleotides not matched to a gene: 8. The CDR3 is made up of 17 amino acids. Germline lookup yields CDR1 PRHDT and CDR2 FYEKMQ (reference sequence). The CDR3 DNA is TGTGCCAGCAGCTTAGGCCTCGCACAGGGGGCAGCAGATACGCAGTATTTT. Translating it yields CASSLGLAQGAADTQYF.

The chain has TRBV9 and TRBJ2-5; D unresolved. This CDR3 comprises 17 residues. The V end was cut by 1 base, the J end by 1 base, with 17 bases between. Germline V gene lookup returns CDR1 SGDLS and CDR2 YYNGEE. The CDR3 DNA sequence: TGTGCCAGCAGCGTATCGCCCGGCACGGGTTTCCAAGAGACCCAGTACTTC. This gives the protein CASSVSPGTGFQETQYF.

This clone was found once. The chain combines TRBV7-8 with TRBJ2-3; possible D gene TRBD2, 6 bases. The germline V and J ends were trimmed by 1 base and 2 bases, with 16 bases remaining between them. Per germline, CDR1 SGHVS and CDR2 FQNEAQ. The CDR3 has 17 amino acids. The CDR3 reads CASSLGRDWRVTDTQYF. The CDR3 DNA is TGTGCCAGCAGCTTAGGGAGGGACTGGAGGGTCACAGATACGCAGTATTTT.

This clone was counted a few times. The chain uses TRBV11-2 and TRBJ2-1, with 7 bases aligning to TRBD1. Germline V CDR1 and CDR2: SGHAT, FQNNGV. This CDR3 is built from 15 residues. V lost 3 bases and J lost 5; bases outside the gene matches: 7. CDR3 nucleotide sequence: TGTGCCAGCAGCTTCGTACAGGGGTTCGACAATGAGCAGTTCTTC. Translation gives CASSFVQGFDNEQFF.

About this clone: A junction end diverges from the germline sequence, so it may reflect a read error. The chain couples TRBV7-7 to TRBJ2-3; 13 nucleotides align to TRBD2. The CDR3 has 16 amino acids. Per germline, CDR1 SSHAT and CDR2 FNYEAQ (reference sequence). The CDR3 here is CASSPGLAGVSDTQYF. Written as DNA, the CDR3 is TGTGCTAGCAGCCCAGGACTAGCGGGAGTATCAGATACGCAGTATTTT.

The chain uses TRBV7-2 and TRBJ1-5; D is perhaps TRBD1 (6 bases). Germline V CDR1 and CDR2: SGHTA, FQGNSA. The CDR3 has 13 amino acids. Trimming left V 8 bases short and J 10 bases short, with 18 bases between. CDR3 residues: CASAQGGGVPQHF. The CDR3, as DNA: TGTGCCAGCGCACAGGGCGGAGGAGTCCCCCAGCATTTT.

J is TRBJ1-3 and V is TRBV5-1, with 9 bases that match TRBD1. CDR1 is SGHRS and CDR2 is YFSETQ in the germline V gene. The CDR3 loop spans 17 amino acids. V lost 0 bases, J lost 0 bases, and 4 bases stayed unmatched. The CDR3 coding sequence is TGCGCCAGCAGCTTGGGGGGGACAGGGACCTCTGGAAACACCATATATTTT. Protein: CASSLGGTGTSGNTIYF.

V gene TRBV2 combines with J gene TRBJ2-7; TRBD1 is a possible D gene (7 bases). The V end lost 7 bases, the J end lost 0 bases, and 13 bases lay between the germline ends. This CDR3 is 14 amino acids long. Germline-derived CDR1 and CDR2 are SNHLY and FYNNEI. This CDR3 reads CASTGGDSSYEQYF. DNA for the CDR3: TGTGCCAGCACCGGAGGGGACAGCTCCTACGAGCAGTACTTC.

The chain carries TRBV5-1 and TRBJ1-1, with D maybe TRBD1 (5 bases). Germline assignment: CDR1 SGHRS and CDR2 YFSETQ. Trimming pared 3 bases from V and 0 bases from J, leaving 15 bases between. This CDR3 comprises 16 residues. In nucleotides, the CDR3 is TGCGCCAGCAGCTCGTCCCCCAGGGATTTGAACACTGAAGCTTTCTTT. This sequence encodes CASSSSPRDLNTEAFF.

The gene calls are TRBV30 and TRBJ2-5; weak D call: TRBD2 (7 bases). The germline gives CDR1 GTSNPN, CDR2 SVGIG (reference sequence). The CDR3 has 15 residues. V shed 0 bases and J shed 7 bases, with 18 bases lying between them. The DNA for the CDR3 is TGTGCCTGGAGTGTAGTGCTAGCGGAGGGGGGGACCCAGTACTTC. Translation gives CAWSVVLAEGGTQYF.

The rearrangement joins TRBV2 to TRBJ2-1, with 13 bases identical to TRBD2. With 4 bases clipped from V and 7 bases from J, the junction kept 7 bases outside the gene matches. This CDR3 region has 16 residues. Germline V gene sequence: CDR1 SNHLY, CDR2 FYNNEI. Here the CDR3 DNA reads TGTGCCAGCAGTGCCGAACTAGCGGGAGGGTTGAATGAGCAGTTCTTC. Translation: CASSAELAGGLNEQFF. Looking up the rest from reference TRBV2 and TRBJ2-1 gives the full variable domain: EPEVTQTPSHQVTQMGQEVILRCVPISNHLYFYWYRQILGQKVEFLVSFYNNEISEKSEIFDDQFSVERPDGSNFTLKIRSTKLEDSAMYFCASSAELAGGLNEQFFGPGTRLTVL.

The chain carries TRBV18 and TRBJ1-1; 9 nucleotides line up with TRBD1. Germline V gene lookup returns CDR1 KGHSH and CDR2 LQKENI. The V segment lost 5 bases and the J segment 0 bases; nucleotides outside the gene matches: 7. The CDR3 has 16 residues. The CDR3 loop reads CASSRRDRALNTEAFF. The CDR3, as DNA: TGTGCCAGCTCAAGGAGGGACAGGGCGCTGAACACTGAAGCTTTCTTT.

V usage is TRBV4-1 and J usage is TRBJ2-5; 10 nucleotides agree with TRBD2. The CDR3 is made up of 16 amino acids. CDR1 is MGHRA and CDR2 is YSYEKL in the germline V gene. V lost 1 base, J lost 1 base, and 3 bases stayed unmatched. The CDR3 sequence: CASSQASGGPQETQYF. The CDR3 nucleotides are TGCGCCAGCAGCCAAGCTAGCGGGGGCCCCCAAGAGACCCAGTACTTC.

CDR3 bases: TGTGCCAGTTCGAGCGGGGACTCCAACTACGAGCAGTACTTC. Protein product: CASSSGDSNYEQYF. The chain joins TRBV19 to TRBJ2-7, with TRBD2 matching over 7 bases. Looked up from germline, CDR1 is LNHDA and CDR2 is SQIVND (reference sequence). The CDR3 consists of 14 residues. V dropped 8 bases and J dropped 3; count of bases not matched to a gene: 10.

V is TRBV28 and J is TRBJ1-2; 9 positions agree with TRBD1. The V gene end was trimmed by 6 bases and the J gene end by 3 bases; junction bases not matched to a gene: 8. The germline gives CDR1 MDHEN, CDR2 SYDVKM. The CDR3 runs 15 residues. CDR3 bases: TGTGCCAGCAGCCCCGGGGGGACAGGGCACTATGGCTACACCTTC. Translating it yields CASSPGGTGHYGYTF.

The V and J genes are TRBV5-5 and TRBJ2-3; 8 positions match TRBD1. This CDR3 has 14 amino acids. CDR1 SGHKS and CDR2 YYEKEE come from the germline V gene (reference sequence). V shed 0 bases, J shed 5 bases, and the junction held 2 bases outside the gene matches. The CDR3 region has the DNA TGTGCCAGCAGCTTGGACAGGGGGAAAGATACGCAGTATTTT. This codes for CASSLDRGKDTQYF.

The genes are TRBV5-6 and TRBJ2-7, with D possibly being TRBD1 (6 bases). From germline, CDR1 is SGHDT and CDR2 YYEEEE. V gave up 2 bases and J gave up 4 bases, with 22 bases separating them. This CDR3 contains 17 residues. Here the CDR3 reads CASSFWGRIVNPYEQYF. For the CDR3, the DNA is TGTGCCAGCAGCTTCTGGGGGCGCATAGTGAATCCATACGAGCAGTACTTC.

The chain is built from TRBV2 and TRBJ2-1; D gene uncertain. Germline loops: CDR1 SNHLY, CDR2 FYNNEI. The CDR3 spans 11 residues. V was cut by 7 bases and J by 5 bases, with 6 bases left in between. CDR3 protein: CASKRNNEQFF. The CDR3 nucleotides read TGTGCCAGCAAGCGTAACAATGAGCAGTTCTTC.

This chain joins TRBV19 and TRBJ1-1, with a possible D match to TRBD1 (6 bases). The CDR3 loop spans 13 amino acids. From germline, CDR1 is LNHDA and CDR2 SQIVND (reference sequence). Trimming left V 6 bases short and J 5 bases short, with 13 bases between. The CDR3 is CASSTTGWTEAFF. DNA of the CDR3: TGTGCCAGTAGCACAACAGGGTGGACTGAAGCTTTCTTT.

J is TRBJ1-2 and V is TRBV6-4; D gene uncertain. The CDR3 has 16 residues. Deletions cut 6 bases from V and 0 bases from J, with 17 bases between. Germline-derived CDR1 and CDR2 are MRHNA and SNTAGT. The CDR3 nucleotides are TGTGCCAGCAGGGAGGGCCCAGTTAAAGCTAACTATGGCTACACCTTC. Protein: CASREGPVKANYGYTF.

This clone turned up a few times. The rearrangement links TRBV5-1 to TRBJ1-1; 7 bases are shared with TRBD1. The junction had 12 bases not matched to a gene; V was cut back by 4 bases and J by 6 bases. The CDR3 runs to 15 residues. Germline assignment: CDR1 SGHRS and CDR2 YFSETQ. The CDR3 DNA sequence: TGCGCCAGCAGCAAAAGCGACAGGGATTCGGCTGAAGCTTTCTTT. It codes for CASSKSDRDSAEAFF.

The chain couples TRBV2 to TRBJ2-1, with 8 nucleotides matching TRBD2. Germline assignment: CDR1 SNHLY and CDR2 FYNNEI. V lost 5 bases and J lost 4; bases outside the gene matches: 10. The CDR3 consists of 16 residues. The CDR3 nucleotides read TGTGCCAGCAGTACCCGGACTAGCCCTCCTTACAATGAGCAGTTCTTC. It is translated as CASSTRTSPPYNEQFF.

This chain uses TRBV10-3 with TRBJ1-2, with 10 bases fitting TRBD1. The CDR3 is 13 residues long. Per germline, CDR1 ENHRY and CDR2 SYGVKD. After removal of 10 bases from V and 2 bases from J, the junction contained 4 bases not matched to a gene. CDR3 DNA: TGTGCCAGCCGGACAGGGGGGAACTATGGCTACACCTTC. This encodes CASRTGGNYGYTF.

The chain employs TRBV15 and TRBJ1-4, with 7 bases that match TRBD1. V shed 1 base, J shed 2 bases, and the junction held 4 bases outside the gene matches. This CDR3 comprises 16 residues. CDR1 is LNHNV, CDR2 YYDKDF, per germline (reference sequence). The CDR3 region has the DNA TGTGCCACCAGCAGAGTCACAGGGGCCACTAATGAAAAACTGTTTTTT. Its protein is CATSRVTGATNEKLFF.

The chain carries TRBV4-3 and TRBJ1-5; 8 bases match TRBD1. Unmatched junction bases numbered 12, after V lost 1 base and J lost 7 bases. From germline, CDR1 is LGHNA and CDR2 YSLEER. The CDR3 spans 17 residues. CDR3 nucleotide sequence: TGCGCCAGCAGCCAAGGAACGACAGGGGTGAAATTACAGCCCCAGCATTTT. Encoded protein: CASSQGTTGVKLQPQHF.